This T cell receptor beta chain is from a study of T cell repertoires in cytomegalovirus infection. About the research overall: Through public TCR beta signatures, both CMV infection and matching HLA type were indicated. Study-wide results and caveats: Clonotype analysis showed dominance of the ex vivo response by HLA-C-restricted CMV-specific TCR beta clonotypes. Individuals carrying CMV plus the relevant HLA were identified by cumulative frequency of public TCR beta families.

TCRdb fed the reads into MiXCR, producing one record per CDR3 protein. The repertoire consists of roughly 500,000 distinct CDR3 sequences, with approximately 17% occurring once and the leading ten covering about 24%. This CDR3 is built from 18 residues. V lost 3 bases and J lost 2, with 22 bases in between. This clonotype appeared many times. Its antigen is undetermined. The sample taken for sequencing was CD8+ T cells from PBMCs. V is TRBV12-3 or TRBV12-4 and J is TRBJ2-5; D possibly corresponds to TRBD2 (6 bases). The source of this sequence is a human donor in good health (CMV status not recorded). Some clones in this sample may be carry-over from other donors' samples. The CDR3 bases are TGTGCCAGCAGTTTTCGACTAGTAGGGTTGAGATCGCAAGAGACCCAGTACTTC. It encodes CASSFRLVGLRSQETQYF.